Each of the 18 T cell receptor beta chains below was sequenced from the same sample in a study of blood T cell repertoires in COVID-19. Assay used: immunoSEQ multiplex PCR; TCRdb lists only in-frame clones, some missing. The sample lists 90,000 to 130,000 clones; approximately 80% were seen once. The sequenced sample was peripheral blood. The receptor source for this set is a woman aged 70-85 years with acute or convalescent COVID-19.

V gene TRBV5-4 combines with J gene TRBJ1-4, with 7 positions matching TRBD1. The junction had 5 bases not matched to a gene; V was cut back by 0 bases and J by 6 bases. CDR3 length: 15 amino acids. Germline V gives CDR1 SGHNT, CDR2 YYREEE (reference sequence). The CDR3 region has the DNA TGTGCCAGCAGCTTGGACGGCAGGGGGGATGAAAAACTGTTTTTT. Translated: CASSLDGRGDEKLFF.

The CDR3 sequence: CATSRAGNRHEQYF. DNA of the CDR3: TGTGCCACCAGCAGAGCAGGGAACAGGCACGAGCAGTACTTC. This chain links TRBV15 with TRBJ2-7, with D possibly matching TRBD1 (5 bases). Per germline, CDR1 LNHNV and CDR2 YYDKDF (reference sequence). V lost 1 base, J lost 5 bases, and 12 bases lay in between. This CDR3 comprises 14 residues.

V gene TRBV28 combines with J gene TRBJ2-2; tentative D call: TRBD2 (5 bases). The ends were cut back, 8 bases at V and 4 bases at J, with 11 bases in the middle. CDR3 length equals 13 residues. Germline CDR1 and CDR2: MDHEN and SYDVKM. This CDR3 is CASGLGSTGELFF. CDR3 in DNA: TGTGCCAGCGGACTCGGTAGCACCGGGGAGCTGTTTTTT. Full variable domain (rest looked up from reference TRBV28 and TRBJ2-2): DVKVTQSSRYLVKRTGEKVFLECVQDMDHENMFWYRQDPGLGLRLIYFSYDVKMKEKGDIPEGYSVSREKKERFSLILESASTNQTSMYLCASGLGSTGELFFGEGSRLTVL.

V gene TRBV4-1 combines with J gene TRBJ2-1; 11 bases line up with TRBD2. The CDR3 runs 15 residues. From germline, CDR1 is MGHRA and CDR2 YSYEKL. The ends lost 1 base at V and 6 bases at J; junction bases unmatched: 2. CDR3 protein: CASSQGSGGANEQFF. The CDR3 nucleotides are TGCGCCAGCAGCCAAGGTAGCGGGGGGGCCAATGAGCAGTTCTTC.

This clone has more than one count but fewer than ten. The chain joins TRBV5-1 to TRBJ2-1; 7 positions agree with TRBD2. The length of the CDR3 is 15 residues. The ends lost 4 bases at V and 3 bases at J; junction bases unmatched: 7. Germline lookup yields CDR1 SGHRS and CDR2 YFSETQ. The CDR3 bases are TGCGCCAGCAGCGGTGGACTAGACGTCTACAATGAGCAGTTCTTC. Translating gives CASSGGLDVYNEQFF.

The rearrangement uses TRBV19 and TRBJ1-5; D uncertain. The CDR3 loop spans 16 amino acids. V was trimmed by 5 bases and J by 2 bases, leaving 16 bases between them. CDR1 and CDR2 from the germline V gene are LNHDA and SQIVND (reference sequence). As DNA, the CDR3 is TGTGCCAGTAGTTCCCGGGTCCAGAGGGGCAATCAGCCCCAGCATTTT. This translates into CASSSRVQRGNQPQHF.

J is TRBJ2-7 and V is TRBV11-3; TRBD2 matches 7 bases. Germline trimming cut 5 bases from V and 5 bases from J; bases unmatched to any gene: 6. The CDR3 sequence is 13 residues long. The germline CDR1 and CDR2 sequences are SGHNT and YENEEA. CDR3 loop: CASSPGRSDEQYF. The DNA of the CDR3 is TGTGCCAGCAGCCCCGGGAGGAGCGACGAGCAGTACTTC.

The V gene is TRBV6-5, the J gene TRBJ2-7, with 12 positions matching TRBD1. CDR1 and CDR2 (germline): MNHEY, SVGAGI. This CDR3 has 15 amino acids. After removal of 4 bases from V and 6 bases from J, the junction contained 7 bases not matched to a gene. CDR3 in DNA: TGTGCCAGCAGTTCGCCCGGGACAGGGGGCGCCGAGCAGTACTTC. Translating it yields CASSSPGTGGAEQYF.

The J gene is TRBJ1-2, the V gene TRBV5-1; weak D call: TRBD1 (6 bases). Germline loops: CDR1 SGHRS, CDR2 YFSETQ. The CDR3 length is 17 residues. V was clipped by 4 bases and J by 4 bases, with 23 bases between them. In DNA, the CDR3 is TGCGCCAGCAGCCCGGACAGCCCATGGGCTATCCGCTATGGCTACACCTTC. This codes for CASSPDSPWAIRYGYTF.

The chain joins TRBV5-1 to TRBJ2-1; maybe TRBD2 (7 bases). There are 15 residues in the CDR3. V shed 4 bases and J shed 5 bases, with 16 bases lying between them. CDR1 is SGHRS and CDR2 is YFSETQ in the germline V gene. The CDR3 bases are TGCGCCAGCAGCGACCTAACGGGGGGCAACAATGAGCAGTTCTTC. This sequence encodes CASSDLTGGNNEQFF.

V and J are TRBV30 and TRBJ1-5; weak D call: TRBD1 (5 bases). The CDR3 totals 13 residues. V lost 5 bases to trimming and J lost 2 bases, with 10 bases between them. From germline, CDR1 is GTSNPN and CDR2 SVGIG (reference sequence). The CDR3 nucleotides read TGTGCCTGGGGAGGGGAGGGCAATCAGCCCCAGCATTTT. Its translation: CAWGGEGNQPQHF.

The chain is built from TRBV10-2 and TRBJ1-5; 7 bases agree with TRBD1. CDR3 length: 13 residues. Germline V gives CDR1 WSHSY, CDR2 SAAADI. The V segment lost 5 bases and the J segment 4 bases; nucleotides outside the gene matches: 2. CDR3 residues: CASSSQGNQPQHF. The CDR3 region has the DNA TGCGCCAGCAGTTCACAGGGGAATCAGCCCCAGCATTTT.

J is TRBJ2-3 and V is TRBV19, with a possible D match to TRBD2 (5 bases). V was pared by 3 bases and J by 3 bases, with 13 bases between. Germline V gene data show CDR1 as LNHDA and CDR2 as SQIVND (reference sequence). The CDR3 runs 15 residues. Written as DNA, the CDR3 is TGTGCCAGTAGTATGGGCCACGGGGTAACAGATACGCAGTATTTT. Translated: CASSMGHGVTDTQYF.

V and J are TRBV10-3 and TRBJ1-1; TRBD1 is a possible D gene (6 bases). With 2 bases removed from V and 6 bases from J, the gap between germline ends came to 10 bases. Germline assignment: CDR1 ENHRY and CDR2 SYGVKD. The CDR3 has 13 amino acids. CDR3 sequence: CAISEVPGAEAFF. The CDR3 region has the DNA TGTGCCATCAGTGAGGTCCCAGGGGCTGAAGCTTTCTTT.

V and J are TRBV6-5 and TRBJ1-1; D is perhaps TRBD1 (5 bases). The length of the CDR3 is 13 residues. V lost 8 bases to trimming and J lost 8 bases, with 18 bases between them. Germline V gene lookup returns CDR1 MNHEY and CDR2 SVGAGI. The CDR3 bases are TGTGCCAGCGGTAGCTTCAGGGTCCTGGAAGCTTTCTTT. This codes for CASGSFRVLEAFF.

The rearrangement joins TRBV3-1 (or the pseudogene TRBV3-2) to TRBJ1-4, with D maybe TRBD1 (5 bases). Trimming removed 4 bases from V and 7 bases from J, with 13 bases in between. The CDR3 contains 14 residues. From germline, CDR1 is LGHDT and CDR2 YNNKEL (reference sequence). The CDR3 is CASSLQGGGEKLFF. In DNA, the CDR3 is TGTGCCAGCAGCCTCCAGGGAGGCGGTGAAAAACTGTTTTTT.

The rearrangement uses TRBV11-3 and TRBJ2-1; maybe TRBD2 (5 bases). The CDR3 length is 14 residues. Germline-derived CDR1 and CDR2 are SGHNT and YENEEA. V shed 8 bases and J shed 7 bases, with 18 bases lying between them. CDR3 coding DNA: TGTGCCAGCTCGCTGACGGGATCTACGAATGAGCAGTTCTTC. This codes for CASSLTGSTNEQFF.

V usage is TRBV11-1 and J usage is TRBJ1-1; 9 bases are shared with TRBD1. V lost 5 bases, J lost 4 bases, and 5 bases stayed unmatched. The CDR3 spans 14 residues. Germline CDR1 is SGHAT and CDR2 is FQDESV (reference sequence). CDR3 amino acids: CASSGTGWSTEAFF. CDR3 DNA: TGTGCCAGCAGCGGGACAGGGTGGAGCACTGAAGCTTTCTTT.